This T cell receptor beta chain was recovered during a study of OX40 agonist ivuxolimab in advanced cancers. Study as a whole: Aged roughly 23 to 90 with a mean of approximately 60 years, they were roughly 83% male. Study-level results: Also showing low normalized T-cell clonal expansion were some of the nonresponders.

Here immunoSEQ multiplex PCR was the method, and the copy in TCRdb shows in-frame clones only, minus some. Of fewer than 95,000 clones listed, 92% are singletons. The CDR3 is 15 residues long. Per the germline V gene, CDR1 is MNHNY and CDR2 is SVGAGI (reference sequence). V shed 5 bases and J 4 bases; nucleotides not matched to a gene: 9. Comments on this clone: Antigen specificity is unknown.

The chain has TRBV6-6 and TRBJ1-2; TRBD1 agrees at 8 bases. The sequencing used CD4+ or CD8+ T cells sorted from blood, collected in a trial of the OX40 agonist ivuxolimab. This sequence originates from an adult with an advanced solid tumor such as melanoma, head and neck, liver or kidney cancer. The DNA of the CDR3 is TGTGCCAGCAGTACCCATGGACAGGGCCCCTATGGCTACACCTTC. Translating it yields CASSTHGQGPYGYTF.